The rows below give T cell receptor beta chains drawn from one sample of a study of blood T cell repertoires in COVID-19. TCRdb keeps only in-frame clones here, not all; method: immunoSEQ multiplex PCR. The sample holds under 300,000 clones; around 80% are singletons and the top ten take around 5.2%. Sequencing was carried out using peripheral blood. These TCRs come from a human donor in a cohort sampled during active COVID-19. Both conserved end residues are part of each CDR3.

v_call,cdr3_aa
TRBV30,CAWRPASGSPLHF
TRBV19,CASSIAAAGEAFF
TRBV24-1,CATSDLGLAGVTGELFF
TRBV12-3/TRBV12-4,CASTSYDEQFF
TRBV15,CATSRDFRQYEQYF
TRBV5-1,CASSLAPGTDTQYF
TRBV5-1,CASSTRQGDTDTQYF
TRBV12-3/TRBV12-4,CASSIEESEQFF
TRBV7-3,CASSPQDTLDNSPLHF
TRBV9,CASSVVAGARWNTGELFF
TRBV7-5,CARSLYGRVSGANVLTF
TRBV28,CASSSPSGGTNEKLFF
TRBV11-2,CASSLGIGVRTQYF
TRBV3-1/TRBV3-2,CASSQDPDKGAFF
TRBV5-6,CASRQTGRYEQYF
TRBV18,CASSPTEGDSPLHF
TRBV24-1,CATQGQANQPQHF
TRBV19,CASSPGLVVGYEQYF
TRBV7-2,CASSLLPDSTNEKLFF
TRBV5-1,CASSAGLAGDYEQYF
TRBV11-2,CASSLVAGEFYEQYF
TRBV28,CASSLSYLLREQYF
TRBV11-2,CASSLRDNQPQHF
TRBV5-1,CASSLDRVPPDSNYGYTF
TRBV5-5,CASSFNRQPQHF
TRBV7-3,CASSRRLQETQYF
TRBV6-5,CASRQVAREKLFF
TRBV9,CASSQGTGGSGETQYF
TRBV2,CASREQGPTYEQYF
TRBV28,CASRQGSQPQHF
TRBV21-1,CASSSLAGCDTGELFF
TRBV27,CASSPGLFYGYTF
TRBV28,CASSLRQGGDEQYF
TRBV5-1,CASSLDGQFTDTQYF
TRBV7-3,CASSPPSGGAGGEQFF
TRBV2,CASSDGLAGPTYEQYF
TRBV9,CASSVRTSGNTQYF
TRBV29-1,CSGGEGGAAPRAAFF
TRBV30,CACSANSPLHF
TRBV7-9,CASSLTAGDLEQFF
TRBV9,CASSVEPGGSPLHF
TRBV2,CASGLGGLAYEQYF
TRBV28,CASSLSGGQGYEQYF
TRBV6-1,CASSARQGSAGGANVLTF
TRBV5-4,CASSLGQVSTDTQYF
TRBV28,CASSLGGNNQPQHF
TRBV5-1,CASSLSPGGSYEQYF
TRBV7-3,CASSHTTGQAFF